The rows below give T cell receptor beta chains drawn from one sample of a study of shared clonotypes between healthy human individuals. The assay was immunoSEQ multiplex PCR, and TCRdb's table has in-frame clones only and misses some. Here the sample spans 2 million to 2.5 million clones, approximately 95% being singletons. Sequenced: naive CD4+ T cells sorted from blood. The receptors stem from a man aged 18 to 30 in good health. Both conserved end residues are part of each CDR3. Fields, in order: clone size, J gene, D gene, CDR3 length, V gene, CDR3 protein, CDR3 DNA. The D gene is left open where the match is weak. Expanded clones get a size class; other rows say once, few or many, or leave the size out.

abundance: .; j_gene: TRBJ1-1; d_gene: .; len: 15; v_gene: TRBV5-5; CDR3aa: CASSERTVLGTEAFF; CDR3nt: TGTGCCAGCAGCGAAAGAACAGTTCTTGGCACTGAAGCTTTCTTT
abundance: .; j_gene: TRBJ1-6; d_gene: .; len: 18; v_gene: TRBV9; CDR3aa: CASSALPGGSSYNSPLHF; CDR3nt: TGTGCCAGCAGCGCTCTTCCGGGAGGAAGCTCCTATAATTCACCCCTCCACTTT
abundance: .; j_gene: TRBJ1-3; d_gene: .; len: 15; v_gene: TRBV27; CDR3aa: CASSSQGYSGNTIYF; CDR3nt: TGTGCCAGCAGTTCCCAGGGGTACTCTGGAAACACCATATATTTT
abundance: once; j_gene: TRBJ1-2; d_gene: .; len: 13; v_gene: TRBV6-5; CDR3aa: CASSFRESYGYTF; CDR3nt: TGTGCCAGCAGTTTTAGGGAGAGCTATGGCTACACCTTC
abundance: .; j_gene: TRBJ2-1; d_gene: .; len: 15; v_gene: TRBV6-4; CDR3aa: CASSDDRSSYNEQFF; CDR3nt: TGTGCCAGCAGTGACGACAGGAGCTCCTACAATGAGCAGTTCTTC
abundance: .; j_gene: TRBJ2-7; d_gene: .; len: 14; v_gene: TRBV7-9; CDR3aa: CASSARGTTHEQYF; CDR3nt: TGTGCCAGCAGCGCAAGAGGGACGACCCACGAGCAGTACTTC
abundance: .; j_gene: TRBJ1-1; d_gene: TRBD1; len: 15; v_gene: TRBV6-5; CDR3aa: CASRPPGQMNTEAFF; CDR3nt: TGTGCCAGCAGACCCCCGGGACAGATGAACACTGAAGCTTTCTTT
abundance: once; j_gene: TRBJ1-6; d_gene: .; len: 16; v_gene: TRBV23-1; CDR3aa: CASSQWRQTYNSPLHF; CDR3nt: TGCGCCAGCAGTCAGTGGCGACAGACCTATAATTCACCCCTCCACTTT
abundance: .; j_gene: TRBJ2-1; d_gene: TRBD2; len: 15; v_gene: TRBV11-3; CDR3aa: CASSETSGSYNEQFF; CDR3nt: TGTGCCAGCAGCGAGACTAGCGGAAGCTACAATGAGCAGTTCTTC
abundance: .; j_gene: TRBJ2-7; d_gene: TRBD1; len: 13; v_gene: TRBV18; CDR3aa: CASSRTGGYEQYF; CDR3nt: TGTGCCAGCTCACGGACAGGGGGTTACGAGCAGTACTTC
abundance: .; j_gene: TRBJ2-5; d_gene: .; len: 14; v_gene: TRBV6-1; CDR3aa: CVSSKRGNEETQYF; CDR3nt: TGTGTCAGCAGTAAAAGGGGTAACGAAGAGACCCAGTACTTC
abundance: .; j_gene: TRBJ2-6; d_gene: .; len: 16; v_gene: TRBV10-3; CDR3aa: CAISESPGSGANVLTF; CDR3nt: TGTGCCATCAGTGAGTCACCAGGCTCTGGGGCCAACGTCCTGACTTTC
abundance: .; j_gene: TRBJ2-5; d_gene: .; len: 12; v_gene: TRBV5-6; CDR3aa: CASSFEDETQYF; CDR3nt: TGTGCCAGCAGCTTTGAGGACGAGACCCAGTACTTC
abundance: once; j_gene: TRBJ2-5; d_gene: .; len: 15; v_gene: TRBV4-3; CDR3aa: CASSQDPALQETQYF; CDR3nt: TGCGCCAGCAGCCAAGATCCGGCCCTACAAGAGACCCAGTACTTC
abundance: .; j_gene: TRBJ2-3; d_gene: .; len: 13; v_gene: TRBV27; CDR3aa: CASRGQGRDTQYF; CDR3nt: TGTGCCAGCCGGGGGCAGGGAAGGGATACGCAGTATTTT